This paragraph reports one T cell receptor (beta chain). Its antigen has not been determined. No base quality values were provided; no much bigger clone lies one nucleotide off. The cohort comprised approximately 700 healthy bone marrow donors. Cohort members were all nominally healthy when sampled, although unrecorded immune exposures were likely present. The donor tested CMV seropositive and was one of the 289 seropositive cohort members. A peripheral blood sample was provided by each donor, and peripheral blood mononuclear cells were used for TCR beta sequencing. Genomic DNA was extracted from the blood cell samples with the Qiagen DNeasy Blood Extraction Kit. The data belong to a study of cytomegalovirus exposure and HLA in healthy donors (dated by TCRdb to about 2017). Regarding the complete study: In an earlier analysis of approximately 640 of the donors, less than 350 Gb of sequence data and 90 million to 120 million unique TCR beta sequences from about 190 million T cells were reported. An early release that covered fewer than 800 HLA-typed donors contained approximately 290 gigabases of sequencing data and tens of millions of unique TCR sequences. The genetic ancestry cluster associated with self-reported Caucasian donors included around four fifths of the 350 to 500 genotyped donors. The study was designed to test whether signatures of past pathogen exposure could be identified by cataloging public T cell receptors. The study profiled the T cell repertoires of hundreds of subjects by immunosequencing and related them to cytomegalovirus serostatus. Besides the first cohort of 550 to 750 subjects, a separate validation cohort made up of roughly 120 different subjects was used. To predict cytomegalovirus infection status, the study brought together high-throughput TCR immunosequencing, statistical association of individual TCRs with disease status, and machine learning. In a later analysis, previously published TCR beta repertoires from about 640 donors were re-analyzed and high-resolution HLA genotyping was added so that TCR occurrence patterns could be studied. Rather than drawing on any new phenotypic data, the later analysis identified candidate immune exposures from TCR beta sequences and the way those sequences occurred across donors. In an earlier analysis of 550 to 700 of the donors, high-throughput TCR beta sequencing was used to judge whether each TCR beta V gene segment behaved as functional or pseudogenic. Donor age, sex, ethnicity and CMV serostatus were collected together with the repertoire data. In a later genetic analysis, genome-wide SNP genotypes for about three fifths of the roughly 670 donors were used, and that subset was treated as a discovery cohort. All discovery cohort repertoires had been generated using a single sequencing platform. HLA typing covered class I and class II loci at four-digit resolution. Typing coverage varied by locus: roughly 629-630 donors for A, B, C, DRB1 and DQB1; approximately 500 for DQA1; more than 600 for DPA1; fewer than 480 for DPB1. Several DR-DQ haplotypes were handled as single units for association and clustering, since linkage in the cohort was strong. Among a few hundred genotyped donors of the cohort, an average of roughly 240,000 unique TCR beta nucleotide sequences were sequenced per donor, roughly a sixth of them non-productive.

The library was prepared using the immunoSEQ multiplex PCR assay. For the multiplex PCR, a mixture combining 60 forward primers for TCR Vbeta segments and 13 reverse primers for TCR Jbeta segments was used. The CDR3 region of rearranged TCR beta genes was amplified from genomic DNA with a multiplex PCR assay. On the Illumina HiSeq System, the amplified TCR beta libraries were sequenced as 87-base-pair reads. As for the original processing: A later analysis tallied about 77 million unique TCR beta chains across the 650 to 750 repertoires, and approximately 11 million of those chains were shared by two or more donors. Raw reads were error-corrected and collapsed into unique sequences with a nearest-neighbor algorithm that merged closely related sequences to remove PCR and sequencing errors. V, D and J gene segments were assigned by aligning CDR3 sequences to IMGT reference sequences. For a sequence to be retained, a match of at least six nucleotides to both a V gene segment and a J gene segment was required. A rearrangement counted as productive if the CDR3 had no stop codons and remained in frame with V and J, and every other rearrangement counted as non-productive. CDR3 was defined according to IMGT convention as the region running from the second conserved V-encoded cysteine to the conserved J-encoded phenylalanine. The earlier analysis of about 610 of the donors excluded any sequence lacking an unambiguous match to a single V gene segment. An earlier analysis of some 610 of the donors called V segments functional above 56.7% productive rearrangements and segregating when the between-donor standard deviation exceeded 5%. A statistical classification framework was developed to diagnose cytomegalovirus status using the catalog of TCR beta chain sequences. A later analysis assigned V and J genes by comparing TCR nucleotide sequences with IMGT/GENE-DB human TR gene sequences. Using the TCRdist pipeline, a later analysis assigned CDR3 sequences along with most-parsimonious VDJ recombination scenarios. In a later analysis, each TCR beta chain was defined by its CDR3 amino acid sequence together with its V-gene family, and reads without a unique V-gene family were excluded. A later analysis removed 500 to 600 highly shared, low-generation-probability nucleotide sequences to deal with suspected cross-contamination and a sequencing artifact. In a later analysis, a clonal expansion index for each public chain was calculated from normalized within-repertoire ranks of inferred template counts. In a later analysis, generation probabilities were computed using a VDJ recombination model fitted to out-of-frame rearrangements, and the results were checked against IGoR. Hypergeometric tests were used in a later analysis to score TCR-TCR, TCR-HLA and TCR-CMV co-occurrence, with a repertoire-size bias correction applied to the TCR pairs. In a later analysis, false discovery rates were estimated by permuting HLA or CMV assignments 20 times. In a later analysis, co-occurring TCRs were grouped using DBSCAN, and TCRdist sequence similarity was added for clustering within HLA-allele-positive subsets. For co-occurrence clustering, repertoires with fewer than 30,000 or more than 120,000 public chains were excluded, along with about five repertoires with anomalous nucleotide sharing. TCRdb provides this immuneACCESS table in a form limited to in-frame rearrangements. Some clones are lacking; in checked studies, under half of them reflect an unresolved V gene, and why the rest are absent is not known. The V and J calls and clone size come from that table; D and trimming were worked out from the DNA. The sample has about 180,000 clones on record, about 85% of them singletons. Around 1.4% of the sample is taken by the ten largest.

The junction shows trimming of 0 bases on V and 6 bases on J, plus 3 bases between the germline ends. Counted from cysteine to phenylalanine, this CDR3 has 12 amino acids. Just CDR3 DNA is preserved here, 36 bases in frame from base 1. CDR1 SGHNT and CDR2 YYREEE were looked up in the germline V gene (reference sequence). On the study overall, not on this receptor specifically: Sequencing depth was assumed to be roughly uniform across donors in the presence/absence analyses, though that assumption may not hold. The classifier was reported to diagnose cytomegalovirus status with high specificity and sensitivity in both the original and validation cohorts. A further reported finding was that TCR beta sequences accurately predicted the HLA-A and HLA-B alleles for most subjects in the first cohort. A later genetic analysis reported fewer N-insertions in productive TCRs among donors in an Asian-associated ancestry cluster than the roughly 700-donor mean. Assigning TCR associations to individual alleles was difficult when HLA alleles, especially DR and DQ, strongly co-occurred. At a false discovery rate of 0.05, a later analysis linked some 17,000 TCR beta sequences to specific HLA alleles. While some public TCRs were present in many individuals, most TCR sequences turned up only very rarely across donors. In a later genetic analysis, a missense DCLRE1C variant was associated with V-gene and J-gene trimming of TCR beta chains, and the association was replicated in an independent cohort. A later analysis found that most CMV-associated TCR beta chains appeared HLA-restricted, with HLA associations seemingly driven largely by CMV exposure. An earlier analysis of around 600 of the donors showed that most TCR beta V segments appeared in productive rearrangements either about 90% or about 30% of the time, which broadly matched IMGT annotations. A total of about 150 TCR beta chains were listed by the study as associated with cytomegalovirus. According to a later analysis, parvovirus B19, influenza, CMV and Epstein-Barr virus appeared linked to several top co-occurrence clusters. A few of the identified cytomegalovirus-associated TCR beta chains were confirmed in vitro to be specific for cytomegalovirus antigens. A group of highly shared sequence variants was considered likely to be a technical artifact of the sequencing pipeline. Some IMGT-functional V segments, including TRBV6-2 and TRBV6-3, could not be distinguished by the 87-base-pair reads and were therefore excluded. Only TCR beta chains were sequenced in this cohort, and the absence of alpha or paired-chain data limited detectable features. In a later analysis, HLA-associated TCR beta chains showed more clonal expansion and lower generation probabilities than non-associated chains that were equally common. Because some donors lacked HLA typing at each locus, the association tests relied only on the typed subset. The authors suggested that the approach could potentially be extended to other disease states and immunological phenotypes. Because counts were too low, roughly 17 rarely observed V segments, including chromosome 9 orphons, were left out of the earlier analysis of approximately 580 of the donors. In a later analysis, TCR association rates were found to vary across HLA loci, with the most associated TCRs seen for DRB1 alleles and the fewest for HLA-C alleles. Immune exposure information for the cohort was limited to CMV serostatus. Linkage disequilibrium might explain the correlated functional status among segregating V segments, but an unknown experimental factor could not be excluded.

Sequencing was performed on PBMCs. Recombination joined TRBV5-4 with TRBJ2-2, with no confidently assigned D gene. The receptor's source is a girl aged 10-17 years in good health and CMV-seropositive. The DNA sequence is TGTGCCAGCAGCTTGGCAGCCGGGGAGCTGTTTTTT. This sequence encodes CASSLAAGELFF.